The 17 T cell receptor beta chains below come from one sample, sequenced in a study of T cells in Graves' hyperthyroidism and ophthalmopathy. Amplified TCR beta CDR3 regions came from RNA transcripts. TCR CDR3 underwent first-round RT-PCR with the HTBI primer set. TCRdb re-called the multiplex PCR reads through MiXCR, storing one row per CDR3 protein. The sample lists fewer than 110,000 distinct CDR3 sequences, roughly 15% occurring once. The material sequenced was blood. These receptors all stem from a woman in her fifties or sixties with Graves' hyperthyroidism.

This clonotype appeared many times. V is TRBV28 and J is TRBJ2-1, with D perhaps given as TRBD1 or TRBD2 (6 bases each). The V end lost 8 bases, the J end lost 6 bases, and 17 bases lay between the germline ends. Germline CDR1 is MDHEN and CDR2 is SYDVKM. This CDR3 region has 14 residues. This chain's CDR3 is CASWGRGRPNEQFF. In DNA, the CDR3 is TGTGCCAGCTGGGGCCGGGGGCGCCCCAATGAGCAGTTCTTC.

The CDR3: CATSGGTSYEQYF. CDR3 bases: TGTGCCACCAGTGGGGGGACCTCCTACGAGCAGTACTTC. J is TRBJ2-7 and V is TRBV24-1; D possibly matches TRBD1 or TRBD2 (5 bases each). V lost 5 bases, J lost 0 bases, and 7 bases lay in between. The CDR3 runs to 13 residues. Germline V gene sequence: CDR1 KGHDR, CDR2 SFDVKD.

The table lists this clonotype with a count of one. V is TRBV2 and J is TRBJ2-1; TRBD2 matches 13 bases. With 6 bases clipped from V and 8 bases from J, the junction kept 7 bases outside the gene matches. The CDR3 covers 15 residues. Germline lookup yields CDR1 SNHLY and CDR2 FYNNEI. CDR3 in DNA: TGTGCCAGCAGACGCGGGACTAGCGGGATCCATGAGCAGTTCTTC. Translating it yields CASRRGTSGIHEQFF.

This clonotype has just a few counts. The genes are TRBV20-1 and TRBJ2-3, with D hard to call. This CDR3 comprises 14 residues. From germline, CDR1 is DFQATT and CDR2 SNEGSKA (reference sequence). V was shortened by 5 bases and J by 3 bases, with 15 bases between the two germline ends. The CDR3 nucleotides are TGCAGTGCTCCGTCACCCGTAGGGACAGATACGCAGTATTTT. It encodes CSAPSPVGTDTQYF.

In this sample, this clonotype turned up many times. The J gene is TRBJ2-5, the V gene TRBV5-1; TRBD1 or TRBD2 may be the D gene (5 bases each). Germline CDR1 SGHRS, CDR2 YFSETQ. With 4 bases removed from V and 0 bases from J, the gap between germline ends came to 13 bases. CDR3 size: 15 residues. CDR3 region: CASSLTTGHQETQYF. The CDR3 DNA is TGCGCCAGCAGCCTAACGACGGGACACCAAGAGACCCAGTACTTC.

In its sample, this clonotype was seen many times. CDR3 sequence: CASSGQTLAKNIQYF. The CDR3 DNA reads as TGTGCCAGCAGTGGACAGACTCTAGCCAAAAACATTCAGTACTTC. The J gene is TRBJ2-4, the V gene TRBV12-3 or TRBV12-4; tentative D call: TRBD1 (6 bases). Deletions cut 5 bases from V and 0 bases from J, with 11 bases between. This CDR3 region has 15 residues.

This clonotype was observed many times. This rearrangement joins TRBV7-6 to TRBJ1-3; D is perhaps TRBD1 (5 bases). V dropped 3 bases and J dropped 6 bases, with 9 bases sitting between them. The CDR3 sequence is 13 residues long. The germline CDR1 and CDR2 sequences are SGHVS and FNYEAQ. The CDR3 here is CASSLTEPNTIYF. CDR3 bases: TGTGCCAGCAGCTTGACAGAACCAAACACCATATATTTT.

This clonotype was detected only once. Its ends do not fully match the called genes, so a read error is possible. The chain uses TRBV13 and TRBJ1-1; TRBD1 might be the D (5 bases). Germline assignment: CDR1 PRHDT and CDR2 FYEKMQ (reference sequence). The CDR3 extends over 14 amino acids. Written as DNA, the CDR3 is TGCGCCAGCAGCTTGGGGCAGAAAGACACTGAAGCTTTCTTT. It is translated as CASSLGQKDTEAFF.

This clonotype was picked up many times. The CDR3 is CASSLAAGTGAVEQYF. DNA of the CDR3: TGCGCCAGCAGCTTGGCAGCGGGGACAGGGGCCGTCGAGCAGTACTTC. The rearrangement links TRBV5-1 to TRBJ2-7, with 10 bases that match TRBD1. The CDR3 sequence is 16 residues long. The trim removed 0 bases at V and 6 bases at J, leaving 9 bases unmatched. The germline gives CDR1 SGHRS, CDR2 YFSETQ.

This chain joins TRBV28 and TRBJ1-5, with D uncertain. The CDR3 is 14 residues long. CDR1 MDHEN and CDR2 SYDVKM come from the germline V gene. V shed 6 bases and J shed 7 bases, with 16 bases lying between them. CDR3 in amino acids: CASRSNGLGQPQHF. CDR3 nucleotide sequence: TGTGCCAGCAGGTCAAACGGCCTGGGGCAGCCCCAGCATTTT.

The chain recombines TRBV5-1 with TRBJ2-1; D possibly corresponds to TRBD1 (5 bases). Trimming left V 0 bases short and J 5 bases short, with 9 bases between. CDR1 SGHRS and CDR2 YFSETQ come from the germline V gene. This CDR3 has 14 amino acids. This CDR3 is CASSLGLDNNEQFF. In DNA, the CDR3 is TGCGCCAGCAGCTTGGGGCTGGACAACAATGAGCAGTTCTTC.

The chain uses TRBV20-1 and TRBJ1-1, with unresolved D. CDR3 length: 14 residues. In germline, CDR1 is DFQATT, CDR2 SNEGSKA (reference sequence). The ends were cut back, 5 bases at V and 5 bases at J, with 18 bases in the middle. Here the CDR3 reads CSAPKKEAGTEAFF. Written as DNA, the CDR3 is TGCAGTGCTCCTAAGAAGGAAGCGGGGACTGAAGCTTTCTTT.

This clonotype was detected many times. The gene calls are TRBV28 and TRBJ2-3; D may be TRBD1 (7 bases). The germline gives CDR1 MDHEN, CDR2 SYDVKM. The CDR3 totals 16 residues. The ends were cut back, 7 bases at V and 2 bases at J, with 19 bases in the middle. CDR3 in amino acids: CASTGRTGDFTDTQYF. In nucleotides, the CDR3 is TGTGCCAGCACCGGGAGAACAGGGGACTTCACAGATACGCAGTATTTT.

Only a few counts were recorded for this clonotype. This chain connects TRBV27 to TRBJ1-2, with a possible D match to TRBD1 (6 bases). The CDR3 sequence is 12 residues long. The V gene's germline CDR1 is MNHEY and CDR2 SMNVEV (reference sequence). V was pared by 9 bases and J by 2 bases, with 10 bases between. The CDR3 nucleotides are TGTGCCAGTCGGGACACCAACTATGGCTACACCTTC. This codes for CASRDTNYGYTF.

The J gene is TRBJ2-5, the V gene TRBV20-1; 11 bases agree with TRBD2. V trimming: 0 bases; J trimming: 7 bases; junction bases outside the gene matches: 7. The CDR3 runs 15 residues. The germline gives CDR1 DFQATT, CDR2 SNEGSKA (reference sequence). Here the CDR3 reads CSARELAGAQGTQYF. DNA of the CDR3: TGCAGTGCTAGAGAACTAGCGGGAGCCCAGGGGACCCAGTACTTC.

In its sample, this clonotype was seen many times. This chain joins TRBV15 and TRBJ2-5; 9 bases agree with TRBD2. CDR1 LNHNV and CDR2 YYDKDF come from the germline V gene (reference sequence). The CDR3 is 18 residues long. After removal of 5 bases from V and 4 bases from J, the junction contained 17 bases not matched to a gene. The CDR3 is CATSPRGGAGGLIETQYF. The DNA of the CDR3 is TGTGCCACCAGCCCACGTGGTGGCGCGGGAGGGCTAATAGAGACCCAGTACTTC.

This CDR3 is CASSPVASGINEQFF. The CDR3, as DNA: TGTGCCAGCAGCCCGGTAGCTAGCGGGATAAATGAGCAGTTCTTC. The gene calls are TRBV11-2 and TRBJ2-1, with 9 bases that match TRBD2. The junction had 9 bases not matched to a gene; V was cut back by 5 bases and J by 7 bases. CDR1 SGHAT and CDR2 FQNNGV come from the germline V gene. CDR3 length equals 15 residues.